This is a list of T cell receptor beta chains from one sample in a study of CD8+ T cells in alopecia areata. The data were produced by immunoSEQ multiplex PCR, yet TCRdb's version contains in-frame clones alone and is incomplete. The profile shows more than 95,000 clones, approximately 60% of them singletons. Sequencing was carried out using CD4+ T cells sorted from blood. The origin of the receptors is a human donor in good health. Both conserved end residues are part of each CDR3. D genes are given only for firm matches. Size is omitted from some rows. Given values are once, few, many or a class for expanded clones.

D	J	size	V	DNA	CDR3
.	TRBJ1-5	.	TRBV18	TGTGCCAGCTCACCCGGGACTAGCAATCAGCCCCAGCATTTT	CASSPGTSNQPQHF
TRBD2	TRBJ2-5	.	TRBV29-1	TGCAGCGTTGATGAACGGGGGGGCGGAGAGACCCAGTACTTC	CSVDERGGGETQYF
TRBD1	TRBJ1-1	.	TRBV14	TGTGCCAGCAGCTCACCGGGGACAGCGCTCCTTATGAACACTGAAGCTTTCTTT	CASSSPGTALLMNTEAFF
TRBD1	TRBJ1-1	.	TRBV27	TGTGCCAGCTTGAGAATTGGACAGGGGATGTACACTGAAGCTTTCTTT	CASLRIGQGMYTEAFF
.	TRBJ1-1	.	TRBV7-9	TGTGCCAGCAGCTTAGCGGCACCCCTCTCGGGAGCTTTCTTT	CASSLAAPLSGAFF
TRBD1	TRBJ2-5	.	TRBV29-1	TGCAGCGTAGGGACAGGGGTAGGAGAGACCCAGTACTTC	CSVGTGVGETQYF
.	TRBJ2-5	.	TRBV5-1	TGCGCCAGCAGCGGAGTAGGGGGAGCAGAGACCCAGTACTTC	CASSGVGGAETQYF
.	TRBJ2-1	.	TRBV11-2	TGTGCCAGCTGGCTAGGCCTTTCCTACAATGAGCAGTTCTTC	CASWLGLSYNEQFF
.	TRBJ2-7	.	TRBV6-5	TGTGCCAGCAGCCAGGGGACCGAGCAGTACTTC	CASSQGTEQYF
.	TRBJ2-2	.	TRBV11-2	TGTGCCAGCAGCGCCTCCGCGTTGGGCACCGGGGAGCTGTTTTTT	CASSASALGTGELFF
.	TRBJ1-6	few	TRBV27	TGTGCCAGCAAGGCAACAATCGATTCACCCCTCCACTTT	CASKATIDSPLHF
TRBD1	TRBJ1-2	.	TRBV20-1	TGCAGTGCTCGGGACAGGGTCGGCTACACCTTC	CSARDRVGYTF
TRBD1	TRBJ2-4	.	TRBV29-1	TGCAGCGTGGGAAGGACAGGCGTCGCCATTCAGTACTTC	CSVGRTGVAIQYF
TRBD1	TRBJ2-1	.	TRBV11-1	TGTGCCAGCAGTACGGGACAGGGGGCTGTTGAGCAGTTCTTC	CASSTGQGAVEQFF
.	TRBJ2-3	once	TRBV6-1	TGTGCCAGCAGTGCAACGGAAGATACGCAGTATTTT	CASSATEDTQYF
.	TRBJ2-6	.	TRBV4-1	TGCGCCAGCAGCCAAGGACAGGTTAGCTCTGGGGCCAACGTCCTGACTTTC	CASSQGQVSSGANVLTF
.	TRBJ2-5	once	TRBV20-1	TGCAGTGCTAGAGGACGGGAGACCCAGTACTTC	CSARGRETQYF
.	TRBJ2-3	.	TRBV9	TGTGCCAGCAGCGCCCTGGACACGAAAACGGATACGCAGTATTTT	CASSALDTKTDTQYF
.	TRBJ1-5	.	TRBV30	TGTGCCTGGAGTAGGCAGGGTGATCAGCCCCAGCATTTT	CAWSRQGDQPQHF
.	TRBJ1-4	.	TRBV29-1	TGCAGCGTTAACAGGGAGGGTGAAAAACTGTTTTTT	CSVNREGEKLFF
.	TRBJ1-1	.	TRBV29-1	TGCAGCGCTCGACTGCAGAACACTGAAGCTTTCTTT	CSARLQNTEAFF
TRBD1	TRBJ1-1	.	TRBV29-1	TGCAGCGGATACAGGGGGCGCGAGACTGAAGCTTTCTTT	CSGYRGRETEAFF
TRBD1	TRBJ2-7	.	TRBV5-6	TGTGCCAGCAGCGGTTCGACAGGGTTAAGCTCCTACGAGCAGTACTTC	CASSGSTGLSSYEQYF
.	TRBJ1-6	.	TRBV9	TGTGCCAGCAGCGTAGGCTTAGGGGGGTCACCCCTCCACTTT	CASSVGLGGSPLHF
.	TRBJ2-1	.	TRBV29-1	TGCAGCGTTAAGACAGCCTCCTACAATGAGCAGTTCTTC	CSVKTASYNEQFF
TRBD1	TRBJ1-1	.	TRBV29-1	TGCAGCGTTGGGACAGGGCTAAACACTGAAGCTTTCTTT	CSVGTGLNTEAFF
.	TRBJ1-1	.	TRBV29-1	TGCAGCGTGCCCGGGCCGGTGTACACTGAAGCTTTCTTT	CSVPGPVYTEAFF
TRBD2	TRBJ2-5	.	TRBV9	TGTGCCAGCAGCGTAAACTGGCGGGGGGGCCGGGAGACCCAGTACTTC	CASSVNWRGGRETQYF
.	TRBJ1-2	few	TRBV29-1	TGCAGCGTTGAGGAAGGGGGCTACACCTTC	CSVEEGGYTF
.	TRBJ1-5	few	TRBV29-1	TGCAGCGCCGCAGGGGACCTCAATCAGCCCCAGCATTTT	CSAAGDLNQPQHF
.	TRBJ2-5	.	TRBV15	TGTGCCACCAGCAGAGATCGGGCGGAGGAGACCCAGTACTTC	CATSRDRAEETQYF
.	TRBJ2-2	.	TRBV19	TGTGCCAGTAGTCGACGGGACTCCCTATTGTCCGGGGAGCTGTTTTTT	CASSRRDSLLSGELFF
.	TRBJ2-5	.	TRBV9	TGTGCCAGCAGCGCCCCCCCGGAGACCCAGTACTTC	CASSAPPETQYF
.	TRBJ1-1	few	TRBV16	TGTGCCAGCAGCCAATTGCGGAACACTGAAGCTTTCTTT	CASSQLRNTEAFF
TRBD1	TRBJ1-2	.	TRBV29-1	TGCAGCGCCGGACAGGGGGCGTGGGGCTACACCTTC	CSAGQGAWGYTF
TRBD1	TRBJ1-1	few	TRBV29-1	TGCAGCGTTGAACCCGCCGGGACAGGGTTCACTGAAGCTTTCTTT	CSVEPAGTGFTEAFF
TRBD1	TRBJ1-6	.	TRBV9	TGTCCCAGCAGCGTAGTGGACAGGAATTCACCCCTCCACTTT	CPSSVVDRNSPLHF
TRBD1	TRBJ1-1	.	TRBV27	TGTGCCAGCAGGCCTATGGACAGGGGGCGGTCGGGCACTGAAGCTTTCTTT	CASRPMDRGRSGTEAFF
.	TRBJ1-3	.	TRBV29-1	TGCAGCGCAGAGGGTCATAAAAGAAACACCATATATTTT	CSAEGHKRNTIYF